This T cell receptor (beta chain) was identified in a study of blood T cell repertoires in COVID-19. Repertoires were generated with immunoSEQ multiplex PCR, while TCRdb's copy carries only in-frame clones and drops some. The table records roughly 300,000 clones, roughly 83% of them present only once. Per germline, CDR1 SGHTA and CDR2 FQGNSA. This CDR3 contains 15 residues. V was clipped by 2 bases and J by 7 bases, with 14 bases between them. The chain joins TRBV7-2 to TRBJ1-4; the D is unclear. Sequencing was carried out using peripheral blood. The receptor was isolated from a human donor with COVID-19, enrolled during active disease. The donor label of this sample is uncertain. The CDR3 sequence is CASSLPREVGEKLFF. The CDR3 coding sequence is TGTGCCAGCAGCTTACCCCGGGAGGTTGGTGAAAAACTGTTTTTT.